The sequence of this TCR beta chain was determined in a study of beta chain features in type 1 diabetes. Since all of the isolated RNA was reverse transcribed, expressed TCRB transcripts were what got sequenced. Profiling relied on immunoSEQ multiplex PCR, and the TCRdb table lists in-frame clones only, not all of them. The sample holds about 300,000 clones, 7.5% to 9.5% seen once. V was clipped by 2 bases and J by 6 bases; unmatched bases: 7. Per germline, CDR1 SGHDT and CDR2 YYEEEE. The CDR3 spans 16 residues. This sequence joins TRBV5-6 and TRBJ2-1; 11 nucleotides align to TRBD1. The sample comprised central memory CD4+ T cells from blood. The clonotype originates from a woman younger than 35 in good health. The CDR3: CASSLPGQGVGNEQFF. The CDR3 DNA reads TGTGCCAGCAGCTTACCGGGACAGGGGGTCGGCAATGAGCAGTTCTTC. The full variable domain, with the rest looked up from reference TRBV5-6 and TRBJ2-1, is DAGVTQSPTHLIKTRGQQVTLRCSPKSGHDTVSWYQQALGQGPQFIFQYYEEEERQRGNFPDRFSGHQFPNYSSELNVNALLLGDSALYLCASSLPGQGVGNEQFFGPGTRLTVL.